What follows describes a single T cell receptor beta chain. These data are taken from a study of beta chain features in type 1 diabetes. The CDR3 loop spans 15 amino acids. The germline CDR1 and CDR2 sequences are SGHTA and FQGNSA. Trimming cost V 7 bases and J 8 bases; bases outside gene matches: 14. What was sequenced were expressed TCRB transcripts, since all of the isolated RNA had been reverse transcribed. Produced via immunoSEQ multiplex PCR; TCRdb's table is partial and in-frame only. The sample carries roughly 150,000 clones, 8.5% to 14% recorded once. This receptor was taken from a man between 18 and 35 years old in good health. The chain recombines TRBV7-2 with TRBJ2-1, with 7 bases matching TRBD1. Sequencing input: central memory CD4+ T cells from blood. In DNA, the CDR3 is TGTGCCAGCACCCATGAAAGGGGGCTTCAGTATGAGCAGTTCTTC. Translated, it gives CASTHERGLQYEQFF.